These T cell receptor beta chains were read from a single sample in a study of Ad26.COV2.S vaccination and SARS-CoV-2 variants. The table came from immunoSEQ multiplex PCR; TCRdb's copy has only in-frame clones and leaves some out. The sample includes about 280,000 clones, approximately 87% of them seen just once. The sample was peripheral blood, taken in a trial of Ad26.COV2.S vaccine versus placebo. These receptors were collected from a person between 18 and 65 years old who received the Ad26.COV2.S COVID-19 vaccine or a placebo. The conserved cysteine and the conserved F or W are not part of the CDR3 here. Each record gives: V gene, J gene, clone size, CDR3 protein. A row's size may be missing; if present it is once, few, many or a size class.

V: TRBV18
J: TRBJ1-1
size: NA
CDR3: ASSPGQGTTEAF

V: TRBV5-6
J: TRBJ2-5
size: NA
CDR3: ASSLVLAGETQY

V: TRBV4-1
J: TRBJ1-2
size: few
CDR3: ASSLQENYGYT

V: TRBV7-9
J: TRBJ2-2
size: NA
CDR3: ASSSTSPGELF

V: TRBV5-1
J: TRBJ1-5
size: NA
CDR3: ASSPDGQGGQPQH

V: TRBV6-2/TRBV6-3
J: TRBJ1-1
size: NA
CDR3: ASSQQGAKNTEAF

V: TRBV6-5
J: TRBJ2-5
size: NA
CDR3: ASSPGLQAAQY

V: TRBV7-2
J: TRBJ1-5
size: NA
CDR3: ASSLTTGYGNQPQH

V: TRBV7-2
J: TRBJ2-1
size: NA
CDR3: ASSPQGGIDNEQF

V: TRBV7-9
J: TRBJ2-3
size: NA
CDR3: ASSLLAGESDTQY

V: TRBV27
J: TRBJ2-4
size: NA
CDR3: ASSFSLASAKNIQY

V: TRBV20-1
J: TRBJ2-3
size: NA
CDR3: SASSGLFTDTQY

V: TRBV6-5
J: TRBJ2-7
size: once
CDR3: ARKPPFSGYEQY

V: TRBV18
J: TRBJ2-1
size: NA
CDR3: ASSSLTGANEQF

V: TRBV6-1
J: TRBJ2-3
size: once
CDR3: ASSDFHRATDTQY

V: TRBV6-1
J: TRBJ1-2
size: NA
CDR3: ASSEGQGGYGYT

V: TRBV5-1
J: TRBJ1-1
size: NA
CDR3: ASSLDEREKAF

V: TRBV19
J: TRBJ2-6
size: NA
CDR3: ASSVDHSGANVLT

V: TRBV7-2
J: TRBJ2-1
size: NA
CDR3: ASSPTSGSINEQF

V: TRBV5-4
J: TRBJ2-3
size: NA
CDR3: ASRLAGGRTDTQY

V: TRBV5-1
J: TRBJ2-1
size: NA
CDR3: ASSASANEQF

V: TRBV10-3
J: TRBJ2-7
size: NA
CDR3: AISATRGDEQY

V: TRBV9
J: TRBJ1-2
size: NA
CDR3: ASSASGSYGYT

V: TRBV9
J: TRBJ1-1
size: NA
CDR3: ASSVAPSTTEAF

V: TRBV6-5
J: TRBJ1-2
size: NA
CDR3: ASARQGPGVYGYT

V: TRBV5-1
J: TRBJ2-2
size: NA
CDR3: ASSLLGEKAGELF

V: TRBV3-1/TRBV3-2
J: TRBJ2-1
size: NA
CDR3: ASSQGRGLYNEQF

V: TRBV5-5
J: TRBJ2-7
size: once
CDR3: ASSLVAGEYEQY

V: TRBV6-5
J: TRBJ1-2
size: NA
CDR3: ASSLTPGYGYT

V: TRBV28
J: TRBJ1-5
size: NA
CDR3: ASRSRDRGNQPQH

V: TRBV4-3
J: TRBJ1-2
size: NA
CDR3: ASSQETGIYYT

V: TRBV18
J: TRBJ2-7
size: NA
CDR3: ASSPPYGQGPHEQY

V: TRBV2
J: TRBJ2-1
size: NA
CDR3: ASRGRTGQDRSKVNEQF

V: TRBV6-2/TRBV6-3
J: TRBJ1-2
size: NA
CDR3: ASSYSSTANYGYT

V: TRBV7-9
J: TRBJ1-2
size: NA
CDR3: ASSSPGEIMYGYT

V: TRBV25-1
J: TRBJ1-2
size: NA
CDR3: ATKETVVYGYT

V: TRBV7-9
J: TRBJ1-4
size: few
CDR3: ASSPDRRNEKLF

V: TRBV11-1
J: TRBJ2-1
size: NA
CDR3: ASSFLPRGVYNEQF

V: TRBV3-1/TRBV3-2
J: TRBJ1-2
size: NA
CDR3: ASSQDPQDIYT

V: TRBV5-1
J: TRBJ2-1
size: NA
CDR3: ASSPGTGLKNEQF

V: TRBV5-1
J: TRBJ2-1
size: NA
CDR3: ASSFIAGGPYSNEQF

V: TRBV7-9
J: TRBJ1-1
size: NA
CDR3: ASSRSPGLLVVTEAF

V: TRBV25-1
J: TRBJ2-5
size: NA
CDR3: ASSEGPGGTQY